A single sample gave rise to the 3 T cell receptor beta chains below, sequenced in a study of radiation and T cells in renal cell carcinoma. Clones were sequenced by immunoSEQ multiplex PCR, and TCRdb holds only the in-frame ones, with some missing. The sample has around 70,000 clones, roughly 82% seen once; the top ten hold roughly 6%. Regarding time point: blood 2 weeks post-SBRT. Treatment indicated: 15 Gy SBRT to primary tumor, nephrectomy 4 weeks later. This sample comprised blood, obtained from a patient whose treatment included radiotherapy and nephrectomy. The receptors here all came from a man in his fifties or sixties with renal cell carcinoma.

This chain's CDR3 is CASIKWAGAVYEQFF. CDR3 sequence (DNA): TGTGCCAGCATCAAATGGGCGGGAGCGGTCTATGAGCAGTTCTTC. The genes are TRBV27 and TRBJ2-1, with 7 bases fitting TRBD2. The ends lost 7 bases at V and 8 bases at J; junction bases unmatched: 14. The CDR3 spans 15 residues. Germline V lookup: CDR1 MNHEY, CDR2 SMNVEV (reference sequence).

V is TRBV6-1 and J is TRBJ2-7; D is unresolved. Germline V lookup: CDR1 MNHNS, CDR2 SASEGT. Trimming left V 2 bases short and J 1 base short, with 3 bases between. The CDR3 has 12 residues. In nucleotides, the CDR3 is TGTGCCAGCAGTGAACGGTCCTACGAGCAGTACTTC. This sequence encodes CASSERSYEQYF.

V usage is TRBV19 and J usage is TRBJ1-5, with 10 bases aligning to TRBD1. The J segment lost 4 bases and the V segment lost 6 bases, leaving 6 bases of the junction unmatched. The CDR3 runs 15 residues. Germline V lookup: CDR1 LNHDA, CDR2 SQIVND (reference sequence). The chain's CDR3 is CASSDDRGPNQPQHF. The CDR3 DNA follows: TGTGCCAGTAGCGACGACAGGGGGCCTAATCAGCCCCAGCATTTT.